The 18 T cell receptor beta chains presented below share a single source sample, sequenced in a study of a mutant IDH1 vaccine in newly diagnosed glioma (TCRdb year 2021). Sample time point, as interpreted from the label and publication: week 23, last vaccination. Each vaccine dose, consisting of 300 ug of a 20-mer mutant IDH1 peptide in Montanide, was administered subcutaneously with topical imiquimod. Their cognate antigens are unknown. Receptor amplification or capture employed the immunoSEQ multiplex PCR assay. TCRdb limited this immuneACCESS table to in-frame rearrangements with V and J called. A share of clones is missing; checked studies link under half to unresolved V genes, and the rest is unexplained. Within this sample are some 80,000 clones, with more than 80% of them counted one time only. The top ten clonotypes cover roughly 0.74% of the sample. The specimen comprised PBMCs, sampled from a glioma patient whose treatment included an IDH1 peptide vaccine. The receptors were gathered from a woman aged 45-60 years with glioma.

V gene TRBV6-4 combines with J gene TRBJ2-1, with 9 bases matching TRBD2. Germline lookup yields CDR1 MRHNA and CDR2 SNTAGT. The ends lost 5 bases at V and 10 bases at J; junction bases unmatched: 12. CDR3 size: 15 residues. DNA for the CDR3: TGTGCCAGCAGTCCCGCGGCGGGAGGGCGCTCCGAGCAGTTCTTC. It specifies CASSPAAGGRSEQFF.

This clone has only one observation. The gene calls are TRBV4-1 and TRBJ1-2; TRBD1 might be the D (5 bases). This CDR3 has 15 amino acids. V was shortened by 3 bases and J by 6 bases, with 17 bases between the two germline ends. Germline CDR1 reads MGHRA; CDR2 reads YSYEKL. The CDR3 DNA reads TGCGCCAGCAGCCACCCCGGGTCCAGGGTGAATGGCTACACCTTC. Its protein is CASSHPGSRVNGYTF.

J is TRBJ2-7 and V is TRBV5-5; D is perhaps TRBD2 (5 bases). This CDR3 comprises 15 residues. Germline loops: CDR1 SGHKS, CDR2 YYEKEE (reference sequence). V dropped 2 bases and J dropped 2 bases, with 14 bases sitting between them. The CDR3 loop reads CASSFPGKDPYEQYF. The CDR3, as DNA: TGTGCCAGCAGCTTTCCCGGGAAGGACCCCTACGAGCAGTACTTC. Looking up the rest from reference TRBV5-5 and TRBJ2-7 gives the full variable domain: DAGVTQSPTHLIKTRGQQVTLRCSPISGHKSVSWYQQVLGQGPQFIFQYYEKEERGRGNFPDRFSARQFPNYSSELNVNALLLGDSALYLCASSFPGKDPYEQYFGPGTRLTVT.

The V call is TRBV27, the J call TRBJ2-6; D gene ambiguous. The V and J ends lost 6 bases and 0 bases respectively, with 12 bases between them. Germline CDR1 is MNHEY and CDR2 is SMNVEV (reference sequence). The CDR3 covers 16 residues. The CDR3 protein is CASRPSPGSGANVLTF. DNA for the CDR3: TGTGCCAGCAGGCCGAGCCCAGGCTCTGGGGCCAACGTCCTGACTTTC. Full variable domain (missing parts from reference TRBV27 and TRBJ2-6): EAQVTQNPRYLITVTGKKLTVTCSQNMNHEYMSWYRQDPGLGLRQIYYSMNVEVTDKGDVPEGYKVSRKEKRNFPLILESPSPNQTSLYFCASRPSPGSGANVLTFGAGSRLTVL.

The chain uses TRBV9 and TRBJ2-5; TRBD2 agrees at 10 bases. Per germline, CDR1 SGDLS and CDR2 YYNGEE. The ends lost 0 bases at V and 8 bases at J; junction bases unmatched: 7. This CDR3 is built from 15 residues. The CDR3 reads CASSVEASGRSTQYF. The DNA of the CDR3 is TGTGCCAGCAGCGTAGAGGCTAGCGGGAGAAGCACCCAGTACTTC.

This clone was counted a single time. This rearrangement joins TRBV19 to TRBJ2-1, with 9 bases matching TRBD1. Looked up from germline, CDR1 is LNHDA and CDR2 is SQIVND (reference sequence). This CDR3 has 15 amino acids. The J segment lost 1 base and the V segment lost 4 bases, leaving 2 bases of the junction unmatched. The CDR3 sequence: CASSKDRGSYNEQFF. The CDR3 nucleotides read TGTGCCAGTAGTAAAGACAGGGGGTCCTACAATGAGCAGTTCTTC.

The chain joins TRBV2 to TRBJ1-2, with D possibly being TRBD1 (6 bases). Trimming took 2 bases from V and 8 from J, leaving 12 bases between them. CDR1 is SNHLY, CDR2 FYNNEI, per germline. The CDR3 consists of 13 residues. In DNA form, the CDR3 reads TGTGCCAGCAGTGAAAGGGGGGCGGAGGGCTACACCTTC. Translating gives CASSERGAEGYTF.

The V and J genes are TRBV2 and TRBJ2-1; 9 positions match TRBD1. The CDR3 spans 16 residues. The germline gives CDR1 SNHLY, CDR2 FYNNEI. V lost 3 bases to trimming and J lost 2 bases; unmatched junction nucleotides: 5. CDR3 region: CASSDHTGGAYNEQFF. DNA of the CDR3: TGTGCCAGCAGTGATCATACAGGGGGCGCCTACAATGAGCAGTTCTTC.

V gene TRBV4-1 combines with J gene TRBJ2-1, with 7 bases aligning to TRBD2. The CDR3 length is 14 residues. After removal of 4 bases from V and 6 bases from J, the junction contained 6 bases not matched to a gene. From germline, CDR1 is MGHRA and CDR2 YSYEKL. As DNA, the CDR3 is TGCGCCAGCAGCCCGCCGGGGGGATTCAATGAGCAGTTCTTC. Its protein product is CASSPPGGFNEQFF.

This clone appeared a single time. The CDR3 reads CASSRSSYNSPLHF. The CDR3 DNA follows: TGTGCCAGCAGTAGGAGCTCCTATAATTCACCCCTCCACTTT. The rearrangement links TRBV27 to TRBJ1-6, with unresolved D. The germline V gene encodes CDR1 MNHEY and CDR2 SMNVEV (reference sequence). The CDR3 extends over 14 amino acids. V lost 5 bases to trimming and J lost 0 bases, with 5 bases between them.

V gene TRBV30 combines with J gene TRBJ2-3; either TRBD1 or TRBD2 may fit D (5 bases each). V dropped 3 bases and J dropped 3 bases, with 16 bases sitting between them. The CDR3 spans 15 residues. Per the germline V gene, CDR1 is GTSNPN and CDR2 is SVGIG (reference sequence). The CDR3 loop reads CAWSWVIGGTDTQYF. The CDR3 DNA reads as TGTGCCTGGAGCTGGGTGATTGGGGGTACAGATACGCAGTATTTT.

The CDR3 DNA reads TGTGCCAGCTCACCTAGGGCAAGGTCAGGGGACACTGAAGCTTTCTTT. Protein: CASSPRARSGDTEAFF. V and J are TRBV18 and TRBJ1-1; D is perhaps TRBD1 (6 bases). CDR1 KGHSH and CDR2 LQKENI come from the germline V gene. CDR3 length equals 16 residues. V was clipped by 3 bases and J by 3 bases, with 17 bases between them.

The rearrangement links TRBV6-5 to TRBJ2-3, with 11 bases matching TRBD2. There are 15 residues in the CDR3. The J segment lost 4 bases and the V segment lost 5 bases, leaving 5 bases of the junction unmatched. Germline loops: CDR1 MNHEY, CDR2 SVGAGI. CDR3 DNA: TGTGCCAGCAGTGCCGGGACTAGCGGACCAGATACGCAGTATTTT. As protein: CASSAGTSGPDTQYF.

This clone was picked up one time. The chain has TRBV27 and TRBJ2-5; 9 nucleotides agree with TRBD1. The CDR3 loop spans 14 amino acids. CDR1 is MNHEY, CDR2 SMNVEV, per germline (reference sequence). Trimming at V came to 5 bases and at J to 5 bases, leaving 6 bases not matched to a gene. CDR3 residues: CASSRTGEEETQYF. The DNA for the CDR3 is TGTGCCAGCAGTCGGACAGGGGAGGAGGAGACCCAGTACTTC.

This clone was seen ten or more times. J is TRBJ1-2 and V is TRBV7-9; D is possibly TRBD1 (6 bases). Trimming left V 3 bases short and J 5 bases short, with 13 bases between. The V gene's germline CDR1 is SEHNR and CDR2 FQNEAQ (reference sequence). The CDR3 sequence is 14 residues long. The CDR3 loop reads CASSFQAGVYGYTF. The CDR3, as DNA: TGTGCCAGCAGCTTCCAGGCAGGGGTATATGGCTACACCTTC.

The chain joins TRBV7-2 to TRBJ2-7; D remains ambiguous. CDR3 length: 13 residues. Germline V gene lookup returns CDR1 SGHTA and CDR2 FQGNSA. Trimming cost V 7 bases and J 2 bases, with 12 bases left between them. Here the CDR3 DNA reads TGTGCCAGCAAATGGGCCGGAGCCTACGAGCAGTACTTC. It is translated as CASKWAGAYEQYF.

The chain uses TRBV6-5 and TRBJ2-2; possibly TRBD1 for D (5 bases). Germline CDR1 MNHEY, CDR2 SVGAGI. The ends were cut back, 2 bases at V and 7 bases at J, with 11 bases in the middle. The CDR3 covers 14 residues. Here the CDR3 reads CASSYGQGNGELFF. The CDR3, as DNA: TGTGCCAGCAGTTACGGGCAGGGAAACGGGGAGCTGTTTTTT.

The rearrangement uses TRBV5-1 and TRBJ2-1; 7 nucleotides match TRBD1. From germline, CDR1 is SGHRS and CDR2 YFSETQ. This CDR3 has 15 residues. V trimming: 4 bases; J trimming: 5 bases; junction bases outside the gene matches: 9. The CDR3 DNA follows: TGCGCCAGCAGCAGGGGGCCCGGGGCAGACAATGAGCAGTTCTTC. Its protein is CASSRGPGADNEQFF.